This TCR beta chain was observed in a study of blood T cell repertoires in COVID-19. Clones were read by immunoSEQ multiplex PCR, and TCRdb kept only the in-frame ones, dropping some. This table has a few hundred thousand clones, about nine tenths appearing once. Germline V gene sequence: CDR1 SNHLY, CDR2 FYNNEI. V was cut by 3 bases and J by 8 bases, with 11 bases left in between. The CDR3 is 14 residues long. The chain joins TRBV2 to TRBJ1-6, with D unresolved. The sample consisted of peripheral blood. The TCR sequence derives from a man over 45 with active or convalescent COVID-19. The CDR3 coding sequence is TGTGCCAGCAGTGACGACTTACGAGATTCACCCCTCCACTTT. It translates to CASSDDLRDSPLHF.